The 26 T cell receptor beta chains reported below all come from one sample, sequenced in a study of T cell responses to AZD1222 COVID-19 vaccine. Sequencing used immunoSEQ multiplex PCR; TCRdb keeps in-frame clones, though not all of them. The top ten hold around 16% of the sample, which has more than 60,000 clones, over 75% seen once. The sample was peripheral blood, taken on day 0 of AZD1222 vaccination. The receptors were gathered from an adult in good health.

This clone has just a few counts. The chain links TRBV5-1 to TRBJ1-1; TRBD1 agrees at 9 bases. This CDR3 is built from 14 residues. V was clipped by 2 bases and J by 4 bases; unmatched bases: 3. CDR1 SGHRS and CDR2 YFSETQ come from the germline V gene. This CDR3 reads CASSLRQGVTEAFF. The CDR3 bases are TGCGCCAGCAGCTTAAGACAGGGGGTCACTGAAGCTTTCTTT. Variable domain in full (rest from reference TRBV5-1 and TRBJ1-1): KAGVTQTPRYLIKTRGQQVTLSCSPISGHRSVSWYQQTPGQGLQFLFEYFSETQRNKGNFPGRFSGRQFSNSRSEMNVSTLELGDSALYLCASSLRQGVTEAFFGQGTRLTVV.

The gene calls are TRBV7-2 and TRBJ2-5, with D tentatively TRBD2 (6 bases). Germline V CDR1 and CDR2: SGHTA, FQGNSA. The CDR3 runs 14 residues. V lost 4 bases and J lost 5, with 14 bases in between. This chain's CDR3 is CASSSSFRGETQYF. Here the CDR3 DNA reads TGTGCCAGCAGCTCCAGTTTCCGGGGGGAGACCCAGTACTTC.

The J gene is TRBJ2-1, the V gene TRBV5-4, with no clear D. This CDR3 comprises 12 residues. Germline CDR1 reads SGHNT; CDR2 reads YYREEE (reference sequence). V was trimmed by 1 base and J by 4 bases, leaving 3 bases between them. The CDR3 region is CASSLLYNEQFF. The CDR3 DNA reads TGTGCCAGCAGCTTGCTATACAATGAGCAGTTCTTC.

The chain carries TRBV28 and TRBJ1-4, with D maybe TRBD1 (6 bases). The V gene lost 6 bases and the J gene lost 3 bases, with 14 bases spanning the gap. Germline values: CDR1 MDHEN, CDR2 SYDVKM. This CDR3 region has 15 residues. The CDR3 nucleotides are TGTGCCAGCAGGCCACAGGGATCGGCTAATGAAAAACTGTTTTTT. The encoded protein is CASRPQGSANEKLFF.

This chain links TRBV27 with TRBJ2-3; weak D call: TRBD1 (5 bases). The CDR3 is made up of 13 amino acids. Germline lookup yields CDR1 MNHEY and CDR2 SMNVEV (reference sequence). V was clipped by 4 bases and J by 4 bases, with 9 bases between them. The CDR3 DNA sequence: TGTGCCAGCAGTTGGCAGGGCGCAGATACGCAGTATTTT. It translates to CASSWQGADTQYF.

This chain links TRBV29-1 with TRBJ1-2, with 7 bases fitting TRBD1. Germline values: CDR1 SQVTM, CDR2 ANQGSEA. The CDR3 covers 16 residues. The junction had 20 bases not matched to a gene; V was cut back by 6 bases and J by 7 bases. The CDR3 here is CSVDPVSAGPGGGYTF. CDR3 coding DNA: TGCAGCGTGGATCCCGTCTCTGCAGGGCCAGGGGGTGGCTACACCTTC.

The V gene is TRBV7-9, the J gene TRBJ1-2; D may be TRBD1 (6 bases). The germline V gene has CDR1 SEHNR and CDR2 FQNEAQ (reference sequence). V was pared by 5 bases and J by 8 bases, with 15 bases between. This CDR3 has 13 residues. This chain's CDR3 is CASSHRQVGGYTF. The CDR3 bases are TGTGCCAGCAGCCATAGACAGGTTGGCGGCTACACCTTC.

This chain connects TRBV6-2 or TRBV6-3 to TRBJ1-1; D possibly corresponds to TRBD1 (5 bases). Germline CDR1 reads MNHEY; CDR2 reads SVGEGT. V was pared by 5 bases and J by 5 bases, with 18 bases between. The CDR3 extends over 15 amino acids. This CDR3 is CASSIAGGRGTEAFF. CDR3 sequence (DNA): TGTGCCAGCAGTATCGCCGGAGGGAGGGGAACTGAAGCTTTCTTT.

This chain links TRBV7-8 with TRBJ2-2, with TRBD1 matching over 9 bases. Germline lookup yields CDR1 SGHVS and CDR2 FQNEAQ. The J segment lost 4 bases and the V segment lost 5 bases, leaving 11 bases of the junction unmatched. The length of the CDR3 is 17 residues. In DNA, the CDR3 is TGTGCCAGCAGCAGACAACCACAGGGGGCGCGCACCGGGGAGCTGTTTTTT. Protein product: CASSRQPQGARTGELFF.

V is TRBV9 and J is TRBJ2-3; D may be TRBD1 or TRBD2 (6 bases each). Germline V gene data show CDR1 as SGDLS and CDR2 as YYNGEE. This CDR3 is 16 amino acids long. Trimming left V 0 bases short and J 0 bases short, with 11 bases between. The CDR3, as DNA: TGTGCCAGCAGCGTAGATGGAGGGGGGAGCACAGATACGCAGTATTTT. Amino acid sequence: CASSVDGGGSTDTQYF.

The genes are TRBV29-1 and TRBJ1-4; the D is unclear. The germline CDR1 and CDR2 sequences are SQVTM and ANQGSEA. Deletions cut 3 bases from V and 7 bases from J, with 6 bases between. This CDR3 contains 11 residues. CDR3 nucleotide sequence: TGCAGCGTTGAGGCGGGTGAAAAACTGTTTTTT. This encodes CSVEAGEKLFF.

The chain recombines TRBV11-1 with TRBJ1-1; D might be TRBD1 (6 bases). V dropped 5 bases and J dropped 6 bases, with 16 bases sitting between them. Germline V gene sequence: CDR1 SGHAT, CDR2 FQDESV (reference sequence). CDR3 length: 14 residues. The CDR3 nucleotides read TGTGCCAGCAGCCGCAGGGGCCGCGGGGCTGAAGCTTTCTTT. This gives the protein CASSRRGRGAEAFF.

This chain joins TRBV5-4 and TRBJ2-7; no firm D call. Looked up from germline, CDR1 is SGHNT and CDR2 is YYREEE (reference sequence). The CDR3 has 14 residues. The V and J ends lost 4 bases and 4 bases respectively, with 15 bases between them. CDR3 sequence (DNA): TGTGCCAGCAGCCAGGACGGTGGTGAGTACGAGCAGTACTTC. Translated, it gives CASSQDGGEYEQYF.

The genes are TRBV5-1 and TRBJ1-3, with 8 bases lining up with TRBD1. The CDR3 length is 18 residues. Germline CDR1 is SGHRS and CDR2 is YFSETQ. After removal of 4 bases from V and 0 bases from J, the junction contained 12 bases not matched to a gene. DNA for the CDR3: TGCGCCAGCAGCCTCACCGGGACAGGAGTCCCCTCTGGAAACACCATATATTTT. Residues: CASSLTGTGVPSGNTIYF.

The chain combines TRBV7-3 with TRBJ2-5, with 9 positions matching TRBD2. Germline loops: CDR1 SGHTA, CDR2 FQGTGA. Trimming took 3 bases from V and 5 from J; bases not matched to a gene: 4. The CDR3 length is 14 residues. The chain's CDR3 is CASSLAGGPETQYF. The CDR3 nucleotides are TGTGCCAGCAGCTTGGCGGGAGGGCCCGAGACCCAGTACTTC.

This clone was picked up a small number of times. CDR3 sequence: CASSESNGQNNEQFF. CDR3 DNA: TGCGCCAGCAGTGAGTCGAATGGACAGAACAATGAGCAGTTCTTC. This chain uses TRBV10-1 with TRBJ2-1; weak D call: TRBD1 (6 bases). Germline assignment: CDR1 WNHNN and CDR2 SYGVQD (reference sequence). The CDR3 runs to 15 residues. V shed 0 bases and J shed 5 bases, with 11 bases lying between them.

This sequence joins TRBV6-5 and TRBJ1-3; D call uncertain. CDR3 length: 15 amino acids. V lost 6 bases and J 2 bases, leaving 14 bases between the germline ends. Germline CDR1 MNHEY, CDR2 SVGAGI. CDR3 nucleotides: TGTGCCAGCAGCCAAGGGCCCAACCCTGGAAACACCATATATTTT. Translated, it gives CASSQGPNPGNTIYF.

The chain links TRBV7-8 to TRBJ2-5; D may be TRBD2 (5 bases). Trimming shortened V by 2 bases and J by 1 base, and 14 bases separated the two germline ends. From germline, CDR1 is SGHVS and CDR2 FQNEAQ. This CDR3 contains 16 residues. In nucleotides, the CDR3 is TGTGCCAGCAGCTTAAGAACGGGATACCTCCAAGAGACCCAGTACTTC. Amino acid sequence: CASSLRTGYLQETQYF.

V gene TRBV11-2 combines with J gene TRBJ1-3; D ambiguous. The CDR3 has 15 residues. Trimming removed 1 base at V and 4 bases at J, with 11 bases between. The germline V gene encodes CDR1 SGHAT and CDR2 FQNNGV. The CDR3 nucleotides read TGTGCCAGCAGCTTAGGGAGTCCGGCCGGAAACACCATATATTTT. It yields the protein CASSLGSPAGNTIYF.

V and J are TRBV18 and TRBJ2-4; D gene uncertain. There are 12 residues in the CDR3. V lost 3 bases and J 7 bases, leaving 7 bases between the germline ends. From germline, CDR1 is KGHSH and CDR2 LQKENI. CDR3 sequence: CASSPNRNIQYF. In DNA form, the CDR3 reads TGTGCCAGCTCACCTAATAGGAACATTCAGTACTTC.

This clone is a singleton in its sample. J is TRBJ2-6 and V is TRBV15; D is unresolved. Trimming cost V 3 bases and J 2 bases, with 8 bases left between them. Germline V CDR1 and CDR2: LNHNV, YYDKDF (reference sequence). CDR3 size: 15 residues. The CDR3 DNA is TGTGCCACCAGCAGGGGGTTAACTGGGGCCAACGTCCTGACTTTC. Amino acid sequence: CATSRGLTGANVLTF.

The chain recombines TRBV21-1 with TRBJ2-7; the table calls TRBD1, which could not be checked here. TRBV21-1 is shown as a pseudogene. The CDR3 runs to 13 residues. CDR3 in amino acids: CASRRTGGYEQYF. CDR3 DNA sequence: TGTGCCAGCAGAAGGACAGGGGGCTACGAGCAGTACTTC.

The V gene is TRBV27, the J gene TRBJ1-2; possibly TRBD1 for D (5 bases). Trimming removed 2 bases from V and 6 bases from J, with 10 bases in between. Per germline, CDR1 MNHEY and CDR2 SMNVEV (reference sequence). CDR3 length equals 13 residues. CDR3 protein: CASSLIAGNGYTF. DNA for the CDR3: TGTGCCAGCAGTTTAATAGCAGGGAATGGCTACACCTTC.

The J gene is TRBJ2-3, the V gene TRBV23-1; D is tentatively TRBD1 or TRBD2 (5 bases each). TRBV23-1 is classed as an ORF, of uncertain function. This CDR3 contains 18 residues. V was trimmed by 0 bases and J by 2 bases, leaving 18 bases between them. The CDR3 DNA follows: TGCGCCAGCAGTCAATCGGAGTCCGGGGCCCAACACACAGATACGCAGTATTTT. Its translation: CASSQSESGAQHTDTQYF.

The chain couples TRBV7-9 to TRBJ1-5; D remains ambiguous. V was pared by 1 base and J by 7 bases, with 11 bases between. The CDR3 extends over 14 amino acids. Germline assignment: CDR1 SEHNR and CDR2 FQNEAQ (reference sequence). The CDR3 sequence is CASSLGGLGQPQHF. CDR3 sequence (DNA): TGTGCCAGCAGCTTAGGAGGCCTCGGGCAGCCCCAGCATTTT.

V gene TRBV6-5 combines with J gene TRBJ1-1; D is undetermined. CDR3 size: 13 residues. Per germline, CDR1 MNHEY and CDR2 SVGAGI. The V end lost 5 bases, the J end lost 0 bases, and 7 bases lay between the germline ends. This chain's CDR3 is CASSKLMNTEAFF. DNA of the CDR3: TGTGCCAGCAGTAAGTTAATGAACACTGAAGCTTTCTTT.